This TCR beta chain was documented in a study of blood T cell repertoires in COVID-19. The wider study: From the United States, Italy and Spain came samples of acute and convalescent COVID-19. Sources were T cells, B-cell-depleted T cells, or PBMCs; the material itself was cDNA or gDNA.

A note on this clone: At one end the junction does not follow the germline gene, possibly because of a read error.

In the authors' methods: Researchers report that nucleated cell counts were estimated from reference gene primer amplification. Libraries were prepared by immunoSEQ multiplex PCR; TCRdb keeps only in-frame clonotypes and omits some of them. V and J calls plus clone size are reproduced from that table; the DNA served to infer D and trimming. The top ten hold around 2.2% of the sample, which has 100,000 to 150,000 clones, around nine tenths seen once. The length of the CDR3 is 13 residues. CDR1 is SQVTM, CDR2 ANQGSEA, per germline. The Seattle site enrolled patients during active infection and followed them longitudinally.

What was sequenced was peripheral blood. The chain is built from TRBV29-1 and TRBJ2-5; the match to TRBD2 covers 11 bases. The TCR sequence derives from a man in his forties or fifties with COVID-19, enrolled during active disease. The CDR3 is CSVEGLAGETQYF. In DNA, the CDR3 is TGCAGCGTCGAAGGACTAGCGGGAGAGACCCAGTACTTC.